This is a list of T cell receptor beta chains from one sample in a study of T-cell reconstitution after alpha-beta-depleted transplantation in children. In TCRdb, the PCR reads were re-called with MiXCR into one record per CDR3 protein. This table holds a few hundred thousand distinct CDR3 sequences, 10% to 15% found once. The sample here was PBMCs, mostly from graft donor cells, taken 360 days after TCRalphabeta/CD19-depleted stem cell transplant. The origin of the receptors is a male patient younger than 18 who had a stem cell transplant for acute myeloid leukemia, so the T cells may come from the graft donor. Both conserved end residues are part of each CDR3. Fields, in order: J gene, clone size, V gene, D gene, CDR3 protein, CDR3 DNA. D genes are given only for firm matches. Only part of the rows carry a size: once, few, many, or a class if the clone is expanded.

TRBJ2-5,few,TRBV6-5,TRBD1,CASSYSWTGISGTQYF,TGTGCCAGCAGTTACTCTTGGACAGGGATCAGCGGGACCCAGTACTTC
TRBJ2-2,few,TRBV7-2,-,CASSSLWTANTGELFF,TGTGCCAGCAGCTCACTTTGGACAGCGAACACCGGGGAGCTGTTTTTT
TRBJ1-5,few,TRBV28,-,CASSLRTEFYYSNQPQHF,TGTGCCAGCAGTTTAAGGACAGAATTTTATTATAGCAATCAGCCCCAGCATTTT
TRBJ2-7,-,TRBV6-1,-,CASSEPPGHSYEQYF,TGTGCCAGCAGTGAACCCCCGGGACACTCCTACGAGCAGTACTTC
TRBJ2-5,many,TRBV20-1,TRBD1,CSASRDSSETQYF,TGCAGTGCTAGCCGGGACAGTTCAGAGACCCAGTACTTC
TRBJ2-6,many,TRBV5-6,-,CASQISGANVLTF,TGTGCCAGCCAAATCTCTGGGGCCAACGTCCTGACTTTC
TRBJ2-5,many,TRBV27,TRBD2,CASVSFFGTSPRGYQETQYF,TGTGCCAGCGTCAGTTTTTTCGGGACCTCCCCGCGGGGGTACCAAGAGACCCAGTACTTC
TRBJ2-4,-,TRBV28,-,CASTPGQGRVLAKNIQYF,TGTGCCAGCACCCCTGGGCAGGGCCGAGTCCTAGCCAAAAACATTCAGTACTTC
TRBJ2-5,-,TRBV4-3,-,CASSQDWSLAEGEETQYF,TGCGCCAGCAGCCAAGATTGGTCCCTAGCGGAGGGGGAAGAGACCCAGTACTTC
TRBJ2-5,many,TRBV6-1,-,CASRVGRGKETQYF,TGTGCCAGCAGAGTGGGTAGGGGGAAGGAGACCCAGTACTTC
TRBJ2-7,once,TRBV2,TRBD2,CASLRGRAYEQYF,TGTGCCAGCCTTCGGGGGAGGGCCTACGAGCAGTACTTC
TRBJ2-2,-,TRBV7-2,-,CASSFIPGTWGELFF,TGTGCCAGCAGCTTCATCCCCGGGACTTGGGGGGAGCTGTTTTTT
TRBJ2-1,-,TRBV4-2,-,CASSQDQTRQFF,TGTGCCAGCAGCCAAGATCAGACTCGTCAGTTCTTC
TRBJ2-1,-,TRBV4-3,-,CASSQAGGAGYNEQFF,TGCGCCAGCAGCCAAGCCGGAGGGGCGGGTTACAATGAGCAGTTCTTC
TRBJ2-4,few,TRBV11-2,-,CASSFLRTLDKNIQYF,TGTGCCAGCAGCTTTTTGCGAACGCTAGACAAAAACATTCAGTACTTC
TRBJ2-2,-,TRBV7-2,TRBD1,CASSSQQGKGTGELFF,TGTGCCAGCAGCTCCCAACAGGGGAAGGGGACCGGGGAGCTGTTTTTT
TRBJ2-1,few,TRBV30,TRBD1,CARNAGTANEQFF,TGTGCCCGAAATGCTGGGACAGCCAATGAGCAGTTCTTC
TRBJ2-1,many,TRBV6-7,TRBD2,CASSLAWTSGRSRNEQFF,TGTGCCAGCAGTTTGGCGTGGACTAGCGGGAGGTCGCGGAATGAGCAGTTCTTC
TRBJ2-1,many,TRBV7-9,-,CASSLTEVEQFF,TGTGCCAGCAGCTTAACAGAAGTTGAGCAGTTCTTC
TRBJ2-1,-,TRBV14,-,CASSPSSRGYNEQFF,TGTGCCAGCAGCCCCTCGTCGCGGGGCTACAATGAGCAGTTCTTC
TRBJ2-1,few,TRBV20-1,TRBD2,CSARQTSGRSVEQFF,TGCAGTGCGCGCCAGACTAGCGGGAGATCTGTTGAGCAGTTCTTC
TRBJ2-5,-,TRBV7-2,-,CASSLEANQETQYF,TGTGCCAGCAGCTTAGAAGCGAACCAAGAGACCCAGTACTTC
TRBJ2-3,few,TRBV6-5,-,CASSYSRVAPDTQYF,TGTGCCAGCAGTTACTCGAGGGTAGCCCCAGATACGCAGTATTTT
TRBJ1-2,few,TRBV6-2/TRBV6-3,-,CASSRGLSSGYTF,TGTGCCAGCAGTCGCGGACTTTCTAGTGGCTACACCTTC
TRBJ2-7,-,TRBV29-1,-,CSVEGVQTGTEEQYF,TGCAGCGTTGAGGGGGTTCAGACGGGAACGGAAGAGCAGTACTTC
TRBJ1-5,few,TRBV15,-,CATSRRQPNSNQPQHF,TGTGCCACCAGCAGAAGACAGCCTAATAGCAATCAGCCCCAGCATTTT
TRBJ2-7,-,TRBV5-1,-,CASSLRADSVGEWYF,TGCGCCAGCAGCTTGAGAGCCGACAGTGTTGGGGAATGGTACTTC
TRBJ1-4,few,TRBV7-2,-,CASSPFAIANEKLFF,TGTGCCAGCAGCCCCTTTGCGATTGCTAATGAAAAACTGTTTTTT
TRBJ1-1,few,TRBV20-1,-,CSARDLSTEAFF,TGCAGTGCTAGAGATCTATCCACTGAAGCTTTCTTT
TRBJ2-7,many,TRBV3-1,-,CASSPRTAYEQYF,TGTGCCAGCAGCCCCCGGACAGCCTACGAGCAGTACTTC
TRBJ1-2,-,TRBV6-5,-,CASSYQHRGYGYTF,TGTGCCAGCAGTTACCAACACCGGGGCTATGGCTACACCTTC
TRBJ2-1,few,TRBV7-8,TRBD2,CASSLVSGTRAYNEQFF,TGTGCCAGCAGCTTAGTCTCTGGGACTAGGGCATACAATGAGCAGTTCTTC
TRBJ1-6,-,TRBV10-3,-,CAIRDRDNNSPLHF,TGTGCCATCAGGGACCGGGACAATAATTCACCCCTCCACTTT
TRBJ2-1,many,TRBV28,-,CASSPRGTLSHNEQFF,TGTGCCAGCAGCCCACGGGGGACCCTCAGTCACAATGAGCAGTTCTTC
TRBJ1-6,-,TRBV28,-,CASSIEPGRPYNSPLHF,TGTGCCAGCTCGATAGAACCGGGACGCCCCTATAATTCACCCCTCCACTTT
TRBJ1-2,-,TRBV29-1,-,CSVVGGYGYTF,TGCAGCGTTGTGGGGGGCTATGGCTACACCTTC
TRBJ2-1,many,TRBV2,-,CASRDDSFSSYNEQFF,TGTGCCAGCAGGGATGACAGCTTCAGCTCCTACAATGAGCAGTTCTTC
TRBJ2-3,-,TRBV20-1,-,CSLHPRDTQYF,TGCAGCCTCCATCCTAGGGATACGCAGTATTTT
TRBJ2-5,-,TRBV20-1,-,CSASPPPGQGGFRTQYF,TGCAGTGCTAGCCCCCCCCCCGGACAGGGAGGGTTTCGGACCCAGTACTTC
TRBJ1-3,-,TRBV3-1,-,CASSQVPTPGNTIYF,TGTGCCAGCAGCCAAGTCCCGACCCCTGGAAACACCATATATTTT
TRBJ2-1,few,TRBV7-3,-,CASSPTMGVEQFF,TGTGCCAGCAGCCCCACAATGGGGGTTGAGCAGTTCTTC
TRBJ1-1,few,TRBV5-1,-,CASSPRGGARNTEAFF,TGCGCCAGCAGCCCCCGGGGGGGGGCTAGAAACACTGAAGCTTTCTTT
TRBJ1-1,few,TRBV7-9,TRBD1,CASSLEQGAREAFF,TGTGCCAGCAGCTTAGAACAGGGGGCTCGTGAAGCTTTCTTT
TRBJ2-1,-,TRBV15,-,CATSRDRRASYNEQFF,TGTGCCACCAGCAGGGACCGAAGAGCCTCCTACAATGAGCAGTTCTTC
TRBJ2-7,few,TRBV28,-,CASSSQLFPYEQYF,TGTGCCAGCAGTTCTCAGCTGTTTCCCTACGAGCAGTACTTC
TRBJ2-7,few,TRBV12-3/TRBV12-4,-,CASTSFTGNNYEQYF,TGTGCCAGCACTTCTTTTACGGGTAACAACTACGAGCAGTACTTC
TRBJ2-7,few,TRBV6-5,-,CASSYDVWSYEQYF,TGTGCCAGCAGCTATGATGTGTGGTCCTACGAGCAGTACTTC
TRBJ1-1,many,TRBV29-1,-,CSVDRTYLNTEAFF,TGCAGCGTTGATAGGACCTACTTGAACACTGAAGCTTTCTTT
TRBJ2-3,-,TRBV5-4,-,CASSLTGNTDTQYF,TGTGCCAGCAGCTTAACGGGAAACACAGATACGCAGTATTTT